This is a list of T cell receptor beta chains from one sample in a study of control samples from healthy donors and cancer patients. TCRdb's table, derived via immunoSEQ multiplex PCR, lists solely in-frame clones and lacks some. The data hold about 130,000 clones, with 80% to 95% observed a single time. The sample comprised blood. These receptors all stem from a man aged 18 to 30 in good health. Each CDR3 is given with its conserved first and last residue. D genes are given only for firm matches. A clone size is listed for some rows: how often the clone was seen (once, few, many), or a class if it is expanded.

-,TRBD1,TRBV19,TRBJ1-4,TGTGCCAGTAGTGACAGGGCTTGGACTAATGAAAAACTGTTTTTT,CASSDRAWTNEKLFF
-,TRBD1,TRBV29-1,TRBJ2-1,TGCAGCGTTGCCTTTGTCCGGGACAGAGCGGATGAGCAGTTCTTC,CSVAFVRDRADEQFF
-,-,TRBV27,TRBJ2-6,TGTGCCAGCAGTTTTTACGCCACTACCGGGGCCAACGTCCTGACTTTC,CASSFYATTGANVLTF
-,-,TRBV4-1,TRBJ1-5,TGCGCCAGCAGCCAGGCCATACAGGAGTCCAATCAGCCCCAGCATTTT,CASSQAIQESNQPQHF
-,TRBD1,TRBV10-3,TRBJ2-1,TGTGCCATCAGTGATGTCGACAGGGGAGAGGATGAGCAGTTCTTC,CAISDVDRGEDEQFF
-,TRBD1,TRBV3-1/TRBV3-2,TRBJ1-5,TGTGCCAGCAGCGGGACAGGGAATCAGCCCCAGCATTTT,CASSGTGNQPQHF
-,-,TRBV2,TRBJ2-5,TGTGCCAGCAGTGAAGGAGGGGGGGTCACTGAGACCCAGTACTTC,CASSEGGGVTETQYF
-,-,TRBV9,TRBJ2-1,TGTGCCAGCGGGCAAGGCAGGGACAATGAGCAGTTCTTC,CASGQGRDNEQFF
-,-,TRBV7-9,TRBJ1-6,TGTGCCAGCAGCTTACACAATTACCCTTCACCCCTCCACTTT,CASSLHNYPSPLHF
-,-,TRBV19,TRBJ1-4,TGTGCCAGTAGTATTGTTAATGGGCGGGAAAAACTGTTTTTT,CASSIVNGREKLFF
-,-,TRBV6-5,TRBJ1-2,TGTGCCAGCAGTAAAACCAGGGGACCCTCTGGCTACACCTTC,CASSKTRGPSGYTF
-,TRBD1,TRBV14,TRBJ1-2,TGTGCCAGCAGCCAAGATTGGGGGACAGGAGGCTACACCTTC,CASSQDWGTGGYTF
-,TRBD1,TRBV5-1,TRBJ2-3,TGCGCCAGCAGCTTAACAGGGGGATACACAGATACGCAGTATTTT,CASSLTGGYTDTQYF
-,TRBD2,TRBV3-1/TRBV3-2,TRBJ2-5,TGTGCCAGCAGCGGGACTAGCGGGGGCGGGGAAGAGACCCAGTACTTC,CASSGTSGGGEETQYF
-,TRBD1,TRBV5-5,TRBJ2-7,TGTGCCAGCAGCTTCGCGGGACAGGGGGCCATCGCCGAGCAGTACTTC,CASSFAGQGAIAEQYF
-,-,TRBV30,TRBJ1-2,TGTGCCTGGAGTTTCAGTGGGCAGAGTGGCTACACCTTC,CAWSFSGQSGYTF
-,-,TRBV29-1,TRBJ1-2,TGCAGCGTTGAAGGGCTACACAACCGGGCAAACTATGGCTACACCTTC,CSVEGLHNRANYGYTF
-,TRBD2,TRBV4-2,TRBJ2-3,TGTGCCAGCAGCCAAGGCGCGGGGGGCGATACGCAGTATTTT,CASSQGAGGDTQYF
once,-,TRBV4-2,TRBJ1-1,TGTGCCAGCAGCCAAGATCTAGGGATCCTGAACACTGAAGCTTTCTTT,CASSQDLGILNTEAFF
-,-,TRBV7-3,TRBJ1-1,TGTGCCAGCAGCTTACTTCTTTCCACTGAAGCTTTCTTT,CASSLLLSTEAFF
-,-,TRBV7-5,TRBJ1-1,TGTGTCAGAAGCCCATGTTGGTGTAGCACTGAAGCTTTCTTT,CVRSPCWCSTEAFF
-,-,TRBV30,TRBJ1-1,TGCAGGAGGCACACTGAAGCTTTCTTT,CRRHTEAFF
-,-,TRBV7-3,TRBJ2-7,TGTGCCAGCAGCCACACGAGCCGCAGGGAATATGCGCAGTACTTC,CASSHTSRREYAQYF
once,-,TRBV9,TRBJ1-2,TGTGCCAGCAGCGTAGACGGCTATGGCTACACCTTC,CASSVDGYGYTF
-,-,TRBV29-1,TRBJ1-2,TGCAGCGTTGAAGGGTCCTTTCACTATGGCTACACCTTC,CSVEGSFHYGYTF
-,-,TRBV3-1/TRBV3-2,TRBJ1-2,TGTGCCAGCAGCCACTACACAGGATCGGGGGCCTATGGCTACACCTTC,CASSHYTGSGAYGYTF
-,-,TRBV5-1,TRBJ2-5,TGCGCCAGCAGCTTGGCGTTGGGCCCAGAGACCCAGTACTTC,CASSLALGPETQYF
-,-,TRBV2,TRBJ2-1,TGTGCCAGCAGGGTAACTCCCCAGGCTGGCAATGAGCAGTTCTTC,CASRVTPQAGNEQFF
-,TRBD1,TRBV4-1,TRBJ1-5,TGCGCCAGCAGCCAAGCCTTCATTGACAGGGATCAGCCCCAGCATTTT,CASSQAFIDRDQPQHF
-,-,TRBV6-5,TRBJ1-5,TGTGCCAGCAGTTACTATAGAGGGGTAAATCAGCCCCAGCATTTT,CASSYYRGVNQPQHF
once,TRBD2,TRBV2,TRBJ2-1,TGTGCCAGCAGTGAAGCGGGGGGGTATACTGAGCAGTTCTTC,CASSEAGGYTEQFF
-,-,TRBV10-3,TRBJ1-4,TGTGCCATCAGTGAGTCGAAAGTTCAGGGCCTGTTTTTT,CAISESKVQGLFF
-,-,TRBV12-3/TRBV12-4,TRBJ1-4,TGTGCCAGCAACACAGGGTTTTCGGAAAAACTGTTTTTT,CASNTGFSEKLFF
few,-,TRBV7-8,TRBJ1-5,TGTGCCAGCAGCTTAACGGCAGCCTATGGGCCCCAGCATTTT,CASSLTAAYGPQHF
-,TRBD2,TRBV7-6,TRBJ2-7,TGTGCCAGCAGCTTAGTATCCAGCGGGGGGCACTCAGGCTACGAGCAGTACTTC,CASSLVSSGGHSGYEQYF
-,-,TRBV3-1/TRBV3-2,TRBJ2-3,TGTGCCAGCAGCCAAGGAACGGTTACGGGAGATACGCAGTATTTT,CASSQGTVTGDTQYF
-,-,TRBV4-1,TRBJ1-4,TGCGCCAGCAGCCAGGCCAATCGGGGGGCGGGCTGGGAAAAACTGTTTTTT,CASSQANRGAGWEKLFF
-,TRBD1,TRBV7-3,TRBJ2-1,TGTGCCAGCAGCGACAGGACAGGCAACAATGAGCAGTTCTTC,CASSDRTGNNEQFF
-,TRBD2,TRBV12-5,TRBJ2-1,TGTGCTAGTGGTTTGGTTTTAGGACTAGCGGGGGCGGATGAGCAGTTCTTC,CASGLVLGLAGADEQFF
-,TRBD1,TRBV5-1,TRBJ2-5,TGCGCCAGCAGCTCCCGCGCGGACAGGGCGCAAGAGACCCAGTACTTC,CASSSRADRAQETQYF
once,-,TRBV10-3,TRBJ1-3,TGTGCCATCAGTGACAGGGACTCTGGAAACACCATATATTTT,CAISDRDSGNTIYF
-,-,TRBV5-4,TRBJ1-1,TGTGCCAGCAGACGGACAGTGAACACTGAAGCTTTCTTT,CASRRTVNTEAFF
-,-,TRBV5-1,TRBJ1-1,TGCGCCAGCAGCTTAGGGGCGGTAATGAACACTGAAGCTTTCTTT,CASSLGAVMNTEAFF
-,-,TRBV5-4,TRBJ1-2,TGTGCCAGCAGCCTGGGCGGAGGGCCGCGCTATGGCTACACCTTC,CASSLGGGPRYGYTF
-,-,TRBV5-6,TRBJ1-1,TGTGCCAGCAGCTCAATTGTTGGGGACACTGAAGCTTTCTTT,CASSSIVGDTEAFF
-,-,TRBV4-1,TRBJ2-7,TGCGCCAGCAGCCAGGGTGACGAGCAGTACTTC,CASSQGDEQYF
-,TRBD1,TRBV5-1,TRBJ2-2,TGCGCCAGCGGAGACAGGGGGCTCTTGAACACCGGGGAGCTGTTTTTT,CASGDRGLLNTGELFF
-,-,TRBV6-5,TRBJ1-5,TGTGCCAGCAGTTACAAGGGGTATCAGCCCCAGCATTTT,CASSYKGYQPQHF
-,-,TRBV7-3,TRBJ2-3,TGTGCCAGCAGCTTCACCGGGGTCAGGGCAGATACGCAGTATTTT,CASSFTGVRADTQYF
-,-,TRBV2,TRBJ1-1,TGTGCCAGCAGGGGGGACACCCCGAACACTGAAGCTTTCTTT,CASRGDTPNTEAFF
-,-,TRBV19,TRBJ1-1,TGTGCCAGTAGTATTTTCTATGGGGGAATCGGTTTCTTT,CASSIFYGGIGFF
-,-,TRBV5-1,TRBJ2-3,TGCGCCAGCAGCTTGACAGATACGCAGTATTTT,CASSLTDTQYF